The clone carrying this T cell receptor (beta chain) was picked up many times. Its antigen remains unidentified. The sample originates from a study of blood T cells in healthy people across ages. Together with a sample-barcoded 5' primer, a J-beta primer mix was included in a second PCR lasting about 6 to 11 cycles. TCRdb used MiXCR to reprocess the 5' RACE reads, holding one entry per CDR3 protein. The sample carries around 870,000 distinct CDR3 sequences, roughly 26% recorded once. General observations from the study: CMV status of donors was unknown, possibly confounding expanded clonotype changes. What prevented conclusive comparison of naive and antigen-experienced cells was that PBMCs were unsorted. More naive CD4+ cells and higher diversity were found in long-lived than in aged donors.

Healthy individuals of Caucasian origin from Russia, aged about 6 to 100, served as donors. The V gene end was trimmed by 4 bases and the J gene end by 9 bases; junction bases not matched to a gene: 7. This CDR3 spans 14 amino acids. Per germline, CDR1 SGHTA and CDR2 FQGNSA. Source material: blood. The origin of this receptor is a woman of 80 years or more in good health. The chain uses TRBV7-2 and TRBJ2-1, with 9 bases matching TRBD2. This CDR3 is CASSYRRGGVEQFF. The DNA of the CDR3 is TGTGCCAGCAGCTATCGGCGGGGGGGGGTTGAGCAGTTCTTC.